This entry lists 30 T cell receptor beta chains sequenced from one sample in a study of blood T cell repertoires in COVID-19. Method: immunoSEQ multiplex PCR; TCRdb's copy keeps in-frame clones and lacks some. Among over 100,000 clones, around nine tenths were seen once, and the ten largest hold roughly 4.5%. The sequencing sample was made of peripheral blood. These receptor sequences come from a man aged 40-50 years with acute or convalescent COVID-19.

This clone came up once. The V call is TRBV12-3 or TRBV12-4, the J call TRBJ2-2; the D is unclear. Trimming removed 5 bases from V and 3 bases from J, with 7 bases in between. The CDR3 covers 13 residues. Written as DNA, the CDR3 is TGTGCCAGCAGTACAGAGCACACCGGGGAGCTGTTTTTT. Its translation: CASSTEHTGELFF.

This sequence joins TRBV5-4 and TRBJ2-3; TRBD2 matches 14 bases. Germline lookup yields CDR1 SGHNT and CDR2 YYREEE (reference sequence). The CDR3 loop spans 16 amino acids. V shed 4 bases and J 6 bases; nucleotides not matched to a gene: 7. CDR3 residues: CASSPTSGRAPDTQYF. CDR3 coding DNA: TGTGCCAGCAGCCCGACTAGCGGGAGGGCCCCCGATACGCAGTATTTT.

The chain couples TRBV7-3 to TRBJ2-1; D not resolved. The germline V gene has CDR1 SGHTA and CDR2 FQGTGA. The CDR3 sequence is 15 residues long. Trimming removed 1 base from V and 7 bases from J, with 14 bases in between. CDR3 DNA: TGTGCCAGCAGCTTAAGAGGCGCCACGGGTAATGAGCAGTTCTTC. The encoded protein is CASSLRGATGNEQFF.

V and J are TRBV29-1 and TRBJ1-2, with TRBD1 identical over 8 bases. Germline V CDR1 and CDR2: SQVTM, ANQGSEA. This CDR3 is 11 amino acids long. V shed 7 bases and J 4 bases; nucleotides not matched to a gene: 2. CDR3 coding DNA: TGCAGCGCAGGACAGGGCTATGGCTACACCTTC. Translation: CSAGQGYGYTF.

The chain joins TRBV29-1 to TRBJ2-3, with 9 bases matching TRBD2. The length of the CDR3 is 15 residues. CDR1 is SQVTM, CDR2 ANQGSEA, per germline. The ends lost 4 bases at V and 4 bases at J; junction bases unmatched: 9. Here the CDR3 DNA reads TGCAGCGTTGTTCCGGTGGCGGGAGGGCCAGATACGCAGTATTTT. Protein: CSVVPVAGGPDTQYF.

The chain combines TRBV24-1 with TRBJ2-5, with a weak D call TRBD2 (6 bases). CDR1 KGHDR and CDR2 SFDVKD come from the germline V gene. CDR3 length: 14 residues. V lost 6 bases and J lost 2, with 12 bases in between. The CDR3: CATSLGTGQETQYF. As DNA, the CDR3 is TGTGCCACCAGTCTGGGGACTGGTCAAGAGACCCAGTACTTC.

This chain uses TRBV7-2 with TRBJ2-5; 12 nucleotides align to TRBD2. Trimming at V came to 4 bases and at J to 2 bases, leaving 8 bases not matched to a gene. The CDR3 sequence is 17 residues long. Germline CDR1 reads SGHTA; CDR2 reads FQGNSA. The CDR3 spells CASSSGLAGRIQETQYF. CDR3 in DNA: TGTGCCAGCAGCTCGGGACTAGCGGGCCGAATTCAAGAGACCCAGTACTTC.

V gene TRBV6-2 or TRBV6-3 combines with J gene TRBJ1-4; 7 bases map to TRBD1. CDR3 length: 18 amino acids. V lost 0 bases and J lost 6; bases outside the gene matches: 13. Germline V gives CDR1 MNHEY, CDR2 SVGEGT. CDR3 sequence (DNA): TGTGCCAGCAGTTACTCGACAGGGCCTAGAAGAATAGATGAAAAACTGTTTTTT. Translation: CASSYSTGPRRIDEKLFF.

The genes are TRBV27 and TRBJ2-7; D is ambiguous. This CDR3 is 15 amino acids long. The V gene lost 4 bases and the J gene lost 3 bases, with 16 bases spanning the gap. From germline, CDR1 is MNHEY and CDR2 SMNVEV (reference sequence). The CDR3 region is CASSSPRATIYEQYF. Here the CDR3 DNA reads TGTGCCAGCAGTTCCCCACGCGCGACAATCTACGAGCAGTACTTC.

The genes are TRBV7-9 and TRBJ2-2, with D perhaps matching TRBD1 (5 bases). The V gene's germline CDR1 is SEHNR and CDR2 FQNEAQ (reference sequence). V was trimmed by 5 bases and J by 0 bases, leaving 13 bases between them. This CDR3 spans 16 amino acids. The CDR3 region is CASSRQQSANTGELFF. CDR3 DNA sequence: TGTGCCAGCAGCAGACAGCAATCCGCGAACACCGGGGAGCTGTTTTTT.

This chain links TRBV19 with TRBJ1-2; a weak D match, TRBD1 (6 bases). The CDR3 sequence is 13 residues long. Trimming shortened V by 7 bases and J by 4 bases, and 13 bases separated the two germline ends. In germline, CDR1 is LNHDA, CDR2 SQIVND (reference sequence). The CDR3 spells CASTEPDSYGYTF. The CDR3, as DNA: TGTGCCAGTACCGAGCCGGACAGCTATGGCTACACCTTC.

The V gene is TRBV7-3, the J gene TRBJ1-1; D uncertain. The germline V gene encodes CDR1 SGHTA and CDR2 FQGTGA. Trimming took off 6 bases at V and 5 bases at J, with 19 bases between the two ends. This CDR3 is 15 amino acids long. The CDR3 is CASSTSSEARTEAFF. As DNA, the CDR3 is TGTGCCAGCAGTACATCCAGCGAGGCTAGGACTGAAGCTTTCTTT.

In this sample, this clone turned up a few times. Other DNA sequences within the sample encode an identical CDR3. The V call is TRBV30, the J call TRBJ2-1, with 12 bases fitting TRBD2. J lost 9 bases, V lost 5 bases, and 8 bases had no gene match. CDR1 GTSNPN and CDR2 SVGIG come from the germline V gene (reference sequence). The CDR3 consists of 14 residues. CDR3 sequence reads: CAWVTSGGLSEQFF. The CDR3 coding sequence is TGTGCCTGGGTTACTAGCGGGGGGCTGTCTGAGCAGTTCTTC.

The J gene is TRBJ2-3, the V gene TRBV13, with 10 bases fitting TRBD2. The ends lost 3 bases at V and 2 bases at J; junction bases unmatched: 8. The CDR3 runs to 17 residues. Germline V gene lookup returns CDR1 PRHDT and CDR2 FYEKMQ (reference sequence). The CDR3 protein is CASSFWTSGRPTDTQYF. The CDR3, as DNA: TGTGCCAGCAGCTTCTGGACTAGCGGCCGGCCCACAGATACGCAGTATTTT.

This chain connects TRBV12-3 or TRBV12-4 to TRBJ1-1; 7 bases agree with TRBD1. The CDR3 sequence is 12 residues long. V lost 6 bases and J lost 4; bases outside the gene matches: 2. CDR3 residues: CASSDRATEAFF. The CDR3 nucleotides are TGTGCCAGCAGCGACAGGGCCACTGAAGCTTTCTTT.

The rearrangement joins TRBV3-1 (or the pseudogene TRBV3-2) to TRBJ1-1; no reliable D call. CDR1 is LGHDT, CDR2 YNNKEL, per germline (reference sequence). CDR3 length: 12 amino acids. V was cut by 6 bases and J by 0 bases, with 5 bases left in between. The CDR3 bases are TGTGCCAGCAGTAATATGAACACTGAAGCTTTCTTT. This translates into CASSNMNTEAFF.

The V gene is TRBV5-6, the J gene TRBJ1-5; 8 bases line up with TRBD1. The germline V gene has CDR1 SGHDT and CDR2 YYEEEE. The CDR3 contains 14 residues. V was clipped by 3 bases and J by 7 bases; unmatched bases: 6. The CDR3: CASSSTGVEQPQHF. CDR3 DNA: TGTGCCAGCAGCTCGACAGGGGTCGAACAGCCCCAGCATTTT.

The chain is built from TRBV15 and TRBJ1-2; D gene uncertain. Trimming left V 4 bases short and J 4 bases short, with 16 bases between. Germline V gene sequence: CDR1 LNHNV, CDR2 YYDKDF (reference sequence). The CDR3 runs 15 residues. CDR3 in DNA: TGTGCCACCAGCACACGGGATCCGGCGGGCTATGGCTACACCTTC. As protein: CATSTRDPAGYGYTF.

V gene TRBV11-2 combines with J gene TRBJ1-2; no clear D. This CDR3 contains 14 residues. Trimming removed 5 bases at V and 4 bases at J, with 14 bases between. Germline loops: CDR1 SGHAT, CDR2 FQNNGV. For the CDR3, the DNA is TGTGCCAGCAGCGCCCGGACTCAATTCTATGGCTACACCTTC. Translation: CASSARTQFYGYTF.

This clone was recorded once. V is TRBV7-9 and J is TRBJ1-2, with D possibly TRBD1 on 6 matching bases. Germline CDR1 and CDR2: SEHNR and FQNEAQ (reference sequence). The length of the CDR3 is 13 residues. With 6 bases removed from V and 3 bases from J, the gap between germline ends came to 11 bases. CDR3 protein: CASSTGIYYGYTF. CDR3 in DNA: TGTGCCAGCAGTACAGGGATTTACTATGGCTACACCTTC.

This clone was recorded a few times. This rearrangement joins TRBV9 to TRBJ2-5; 7 nucleotides line up with TRBD1. This CDR3 spans 16 amino acids. Losses at the gene ends were 3 bases for V and 2 bases for J; bases not matched to a gene: 10. Germline V gene sequence: CDR1 SGDLS, CDR2 YYNGEE. The CDR3 DNA reads as TGTGCCAGCAGCGCACTCGGGACAGCCCATCAAGAGACCCAGTACTTC. Amino acid sequence: CASSALGTAHQETQYF. The variable domain in full, with the rest retrieved from reference TRBV9 and TRBJ2-5, is DSGVTQTPKHLITATGQRVTLRCSPRSGDLSVYWYQQSLDQGLQFLIQYYNGEERAKGNILERFSAQQFPDLHSELNLSSLELGDSALYFCASSALGTAHQETQYFGPGTRLLVL.

The rearrangement joins TRBV5-6 to TRBJ1-5, with 12 bases that match TRBD1. The CDR3 is 17 amino acids. Per germline, CDR1 SGHDT and CDR2 YYEEEE. Losses at the gene ends were 1 base for V and 5 bases for J; bases not matched to a gene: 7. This CDR3 is CASSLRSGTGGDQPQHF. CDR3 DNA: TGTGCCAGCAGCTTGAGGTCTGGGACAGGGGGCGATCAGCCCCAGCATTTT.

The V and J genes are TRBV6-5 and TRBJ2-3; 12 nucleotides line up with TRBD2. The V segment lost 4 bases and the J segment 5 bases; nucleotides outside the gene matches: 4. Germline-derived CDR1 and CDR2 are MNHEY and SVGAGI. This CDR3 contains 15 residues. The chain's CDR3 is CASSSQTSGGDTQYF. The DNA of the CDR3 is TGTGCCAGCAGTTCCCAGACTAGCGGGGGAGATACGCAGTATTTT.

J is TRBJ2-5 and V is TRBV9; D might be TRBD2 (7 bases). V was pared by 2 bases and J by 4 bases, with 15 bases between. Looked up from germline, CDR1 is SGDLS and CDR2 is YYNGEE. This CDR3 contains 15 residues. For the CDR3, the DNA is TGTGCCAGCAGCGTTGTCTCGGGGGGCCCAGAGACCCAGTACTTC. It translates to CASSVVSGGPETQYF.

The chain is built from TRBV27 and TRBJ2-7; 13 bases are shared with TRBD2. From germline, CDR1 is MNHEY and CDR2 SMNVEV (reference sequence). The CDR3 runs to 15 residues. Trimming removed 8 bases from V and 5 bases from J; junction bases left unmatched: 9. CDR3 loop: CASSTGGLAGDEQYF. DNA of the CDR3: TGTGCCAGCTCTACCGGTGGACTAGCGGGAGACGAGCAGTACTTC.

This chain joins TRBV4-2 and TRBJ1-1; 7 bases are a match to TRBD1. The CDR3 has 15 residues. V gave up 2 bases and J gave up 1 base; unmatched junction bases: 4. Germline V gives CDR1 LGHNA, CDR2 YNFKEQ. The CDR3 DNA reads TGTGCCAGCAGCCAATGGACAGGCTCGAACACTGAAGCTTTCTTT. It is translated as CASSQWTGSNTEAFF.

V is TRBV19 and J is TRBJ2-3; maybe TRBD1 (5 bases). The CDR3 sequence is 13 residues long. CDR1 is LNHDA, CDR2 SQIVND, per germline (reference sequence). V shed 3 bases and J shed 3 bases, with 7 bases lying between them. The CDR3 is CASSMRQTDTQYF. CDR3 bases: TGTGCCAGTAGTATGAGACAGACAGATACGCAGTATTTT. The whole variable domain, remainder taken from reference TRBV19 and TRBJ2-3, is DGGITQSPKYLFRKEGQNVTLSCEQNLNHDAMYWYRQDPGQGLRLIYYSQIVNDFQKGDIAEGYSVSREKKESFPLTVTSAQKNPTAFYLCASSMRQTDTQYFGPGTRLTVL.

This CDR3 reads CASSPGDQPQHF. DNA of the CDR3: TGTGCCAGCAGCCCAGGGGATCAGCCCCAGCATTTT. The J gene is TRBJ1-5, the V gene TRBV7-2; D is perhaps TRBD1 (6 bases). The V and J ends lost 5 bases and 5 bases respectively, with 7 bases between them. Germline V gives CDR1 SGHTA, CDR2 FQGNSA. The CDR3 sequence is 12 residues long.

This clone has just a few counts. The chain uses TRBV30 and TRBJ1-1; 8 bases fit TRBD1. The CDR3 has 14 residues. J gave up 3 bases and V 4 bases, and 7 bases lay outside the gene matches. Germline V lookup: CDR1 GTSNPN, CDR2 SVGIG (reference sequence). The DNA of the CDR3 is TGTGCCTGGACCAAGGACAGGGTCGACACTGAAGCTTTCTTT. Translation: CAWTKDRVDTEAFF.

The chain employs TRBV29-1 and TRBJ2-7; 10 bases align to TRBD1. CDR1 and CDR2 (germline): SQVTM, ANQGSEA. The CDR3 extends over 14 amino acids. V gave up 6 bases and J gave up 6 bases; unmatched junction bases: 11. The CDR3 nucleotides read TGCAGCGTGGGCGGGACAGGGGCGGGACCCGAGCAGTACTTC. It encodes CSVGGTGAGPEQYF.